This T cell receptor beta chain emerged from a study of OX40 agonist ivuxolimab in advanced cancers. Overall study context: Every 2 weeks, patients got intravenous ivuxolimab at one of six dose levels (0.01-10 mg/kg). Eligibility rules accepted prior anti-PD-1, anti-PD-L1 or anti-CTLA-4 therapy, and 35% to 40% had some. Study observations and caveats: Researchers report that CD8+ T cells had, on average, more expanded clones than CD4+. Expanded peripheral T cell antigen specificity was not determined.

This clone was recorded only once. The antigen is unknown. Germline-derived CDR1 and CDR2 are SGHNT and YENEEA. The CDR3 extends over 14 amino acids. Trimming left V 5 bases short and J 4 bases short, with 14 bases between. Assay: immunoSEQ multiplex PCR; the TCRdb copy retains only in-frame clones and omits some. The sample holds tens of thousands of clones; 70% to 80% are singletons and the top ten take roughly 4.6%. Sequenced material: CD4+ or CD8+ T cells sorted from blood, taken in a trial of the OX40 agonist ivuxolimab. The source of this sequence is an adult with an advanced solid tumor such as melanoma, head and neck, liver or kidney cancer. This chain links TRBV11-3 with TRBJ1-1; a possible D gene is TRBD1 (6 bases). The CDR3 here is CASSADDRLTEAFF. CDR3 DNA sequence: TGTGCCAGCAGCGCAGATGACAGGCTCACTGAAGCTTTCTTT.